The subject of this entry is one T cell receptor beta chain. The antigen remains undetermined. This CDR3 has 16 residues. Germline CDR1 and CDR2: KGHSH and LQKENI. Trimming shortened V by 2 bases and J by 1 base, and 12 bases separated the two germline ends. The sample is drawn from a study of long-term antiretroviral therapy in people with HIV. For the study at large: The 2015 immediate-ART recommendation was preceded by the earliest samples by about a decade.

Points from the study as a whole: Dominant in the repertoire at all time points were clones expanded before ART.

Survey level was the resolution at which the v3.0 immunoSEQ assay ran. TCRdb's table, derived via immunoSEQ multiplex PCR, lists solely in-frame clones and lacks some. This table has roughly 34,000 clones, 94% appearing once. Material: unsorted PBMCs, obtained 5 to 5.5 years after starting antiretroviral therapy. This sequence originates from a woman in her fifties or sixties with HIV. This sequence joins TRBV18 and TRBJ1-3; no clear D gene. CDR3 region: CASSPSLGLSGNTIYF. Here the CDR3 DNA reads TGTGCCAGCTCACCATCTCTTGGGCTGTCTGGAAACACCATATATTTT.